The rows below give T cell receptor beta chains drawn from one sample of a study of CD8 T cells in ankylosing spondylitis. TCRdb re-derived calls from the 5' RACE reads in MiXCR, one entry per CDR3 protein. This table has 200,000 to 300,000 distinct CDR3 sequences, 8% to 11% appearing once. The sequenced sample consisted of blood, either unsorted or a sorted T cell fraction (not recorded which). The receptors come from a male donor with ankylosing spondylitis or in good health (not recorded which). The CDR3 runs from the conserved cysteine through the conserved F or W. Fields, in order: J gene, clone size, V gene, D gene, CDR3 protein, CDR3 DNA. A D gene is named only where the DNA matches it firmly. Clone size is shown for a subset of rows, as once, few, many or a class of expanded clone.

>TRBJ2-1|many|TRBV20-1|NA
CSARDGGGKPNEQFF
TGCAGTGCTAGAGATGGCGGAGGAAAGCCAAATGAGCAGTTCTTC
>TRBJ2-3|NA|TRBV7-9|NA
CASSLPRGGTDTQYF
TGTGCCAGCAGCCTACCGCGCGGCGGCACAGATACGCAGTATTTT
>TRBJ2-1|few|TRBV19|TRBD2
CASSIRTSGLNEQFF
TGTGCCAGTAGTATAAGAACTAGCGGGTTGAATGAGCAGTTCTTC
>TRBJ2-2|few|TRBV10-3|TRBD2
CAPRTLAGGPPNTGELFF
TGTGCCCCCAGGACACTAGCGGGAGGGCCCCCGAACACCGGGGAGCTGTTTTTT
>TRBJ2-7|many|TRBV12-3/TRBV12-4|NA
CASSSGVSYEQYF
TGTGCCAGCAGTTCGGGGGTTTCCTACGAGCAGTACTTC
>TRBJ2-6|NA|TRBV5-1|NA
CASSLGFGDPGANVLTF
TGCGCCAGCAGCTTGGGATTTGGGGACCCTGGGGCCAACGTCCTGACTTTC
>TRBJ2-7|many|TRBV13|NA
CASSSSQRVYEQYF
TGTGCCAGCAGCTCTTCACAGCGGGTCTACGAGCAGTACTTC
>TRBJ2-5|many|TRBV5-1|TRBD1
CASSPGQGVRTKETQYF
TGCGCCAGCAGCCCGGGACAGGGGGTTCGCACAAAAGAGACCCAGTACTTC
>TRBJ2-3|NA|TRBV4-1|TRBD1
CASSQRTGGRESTDTQYF
TGCGCCAGCAGCCAGAGGACAGGGGGCCGAGAGAGCACAGATACGCAGTATTTT
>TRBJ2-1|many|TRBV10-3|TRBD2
CAISESRSGIPNEQFF
TGTGCCATCAGTGAGTCGCGGAGCGGGATACCCAATGAGCAGTTCTTC
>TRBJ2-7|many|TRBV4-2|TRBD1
CASSQEDRALYEQYF
TGTGCCAGCAGCCAAGAGGACAGGGCCCTATACGAGCAGTACTTC
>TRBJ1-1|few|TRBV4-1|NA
CASGKRKGQNTEAFF
TGCGCCAGCGGAAAAAGGAAGGGACAGAACACTGAAGCTTTCTTT
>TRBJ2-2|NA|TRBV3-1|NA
CASSPMGGELFF
TGTGCCAGCAGCCCGATGGGCGGGGAGCTGTTTTTT
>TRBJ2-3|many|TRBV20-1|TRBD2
CSARDKSGSPDTQYF
TGCAGTGCTAGAGATAAAAGCGGGAGCCCAGATACGCAGTATTTT
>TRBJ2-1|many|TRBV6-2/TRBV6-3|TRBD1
CASSEGAGEQFF
TGTGCCAGCAGTGAGGGGGCTGGAGAGCAGTTCTTC
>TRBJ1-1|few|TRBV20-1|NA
CSANRHGAEAFF
TGCAGTGCCAATAGACACGGGGCTGAAGCTTTCTTT
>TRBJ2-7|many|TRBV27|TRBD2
CASSFTGGGYEQYF
TGTGCCAGCAGTTTTACGGGAGGCGGCTACGAGCAGTACTTC